This T cell receptor beta chain came from a study of Graves' ophthalmopathy and Graves' hyperthyroidism. It was on clinical symptoms, serum thyroxine, TRAb, thyroid ultrasound and orbital computed tomography that diagnosis relied. PBMCs had their origin in fresh peripheral blood (around 10 ml). Amplification from RNA transcripts yielded the TCR beta CDR3 regions. RT-PCR in the first round used HTBI primers; a second-round multiplex PCR followed. TCRdb re-called the multiplex PCR reads with MiXCR, one entry per CDR3 protein. The table records almost 40,000 distinct CDR3 sequences, approximately 46% of them present only once. This CDR3 has 17 amino acids. V gave up 2 bases and J gave up 3 bases, with 18 bases separating them. CDR1 SGDLS and CDR2 YYNGEE come from the germline V gene. This clonotype is medium-sized within its sample. The antigen is undetermined. Study results and caveats: Built on 13 signatures, a model told ophthalmopathy apart from stable hyperthyroidism with about 85% sensitivity and over 80% specificity.

This rearrangement joins TRBV9 to TRBJ1-3; no definite D call. Sequenced: peripheral blood. The clonotype comes from an adult woman with stable Graves' hyperthyroidism. The CDR3 coding sequence is TGTGCCAGCAGCGTCCCAACCAGTGGGCTAATTGGAAACACCATATATTTT. Translated: CASSVPTSGLIGNTIYF. Using reference TRBV9 and TRBJ1-3 for the parts outside the CDR3, the full variable domain is DSGVTQTPKHLITATGQRVTLRCSPRSGDLSVYWYQQSLDQGLQFLIQYYNGEERAKGNILERFSAQQFPDLHSELNLSSLELGDSALYFCASSVPTSGLIGNTIYFGEGSWLTVV.